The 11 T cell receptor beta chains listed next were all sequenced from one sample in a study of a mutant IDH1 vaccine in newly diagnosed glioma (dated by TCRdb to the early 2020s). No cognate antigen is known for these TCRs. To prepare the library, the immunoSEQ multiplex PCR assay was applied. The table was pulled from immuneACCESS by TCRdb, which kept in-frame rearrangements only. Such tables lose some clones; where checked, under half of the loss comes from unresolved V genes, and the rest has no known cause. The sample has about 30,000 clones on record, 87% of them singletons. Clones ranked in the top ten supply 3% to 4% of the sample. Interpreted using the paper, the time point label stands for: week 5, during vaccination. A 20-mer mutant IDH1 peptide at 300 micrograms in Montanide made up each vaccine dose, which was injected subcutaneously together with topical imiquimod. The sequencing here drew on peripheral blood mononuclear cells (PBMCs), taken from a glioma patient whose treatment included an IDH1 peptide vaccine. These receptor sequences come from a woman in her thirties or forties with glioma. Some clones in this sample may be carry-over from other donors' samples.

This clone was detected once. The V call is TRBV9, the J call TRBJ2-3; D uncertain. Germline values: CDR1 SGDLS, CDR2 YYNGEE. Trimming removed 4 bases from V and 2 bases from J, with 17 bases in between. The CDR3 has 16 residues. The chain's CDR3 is CASSPPSQKLTDTQYF. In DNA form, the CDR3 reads TGTGCCAGCAGCCCCCCATCGCAGAAACTCACAGATACGCAGTATTTT.

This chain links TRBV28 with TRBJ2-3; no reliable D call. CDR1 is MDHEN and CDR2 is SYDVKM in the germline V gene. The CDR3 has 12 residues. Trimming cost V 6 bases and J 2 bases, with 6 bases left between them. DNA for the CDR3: TGTGCCAGCAGGCAGTCCACAGATACGCAGTATTTT. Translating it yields CASRQSTDTQYF.

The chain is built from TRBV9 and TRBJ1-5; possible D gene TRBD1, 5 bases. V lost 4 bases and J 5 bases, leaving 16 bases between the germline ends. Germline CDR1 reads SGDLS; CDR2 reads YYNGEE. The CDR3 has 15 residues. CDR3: CASSTGDSPDQPQHF. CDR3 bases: TGTGCCAGCAGCACCGGAGACAGTCCGGATCAGCCCCAGCATTTT.

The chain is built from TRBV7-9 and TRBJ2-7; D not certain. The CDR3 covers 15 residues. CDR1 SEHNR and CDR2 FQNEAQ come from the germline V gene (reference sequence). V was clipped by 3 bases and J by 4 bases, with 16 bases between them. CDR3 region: CASSLGWALVYEQYF. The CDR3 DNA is TGTGCCAGCAGCTTGGGATGGGCGCTGGTGTACGAGCAGTACTTC. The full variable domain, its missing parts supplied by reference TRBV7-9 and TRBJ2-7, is DTGVSQNPRHKITKRGQNVTFRCDPISEHNRLYWYRQTLGQGPEFLTYFQNEAQLEKSRLLSDRFSAERPKGSFSTLEIQRTEQGDSAMYLCASSLGWALVYEQYFGPGTRLTVT.

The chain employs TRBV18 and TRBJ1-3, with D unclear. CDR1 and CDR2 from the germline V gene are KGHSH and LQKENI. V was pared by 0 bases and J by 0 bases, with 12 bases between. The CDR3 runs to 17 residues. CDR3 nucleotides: TGTGCCAGCTCACCACCCGGGCAGGTGGTCTCTGGAAACACCATATATTTT. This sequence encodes CASSPPGQVVSGNTIYF.

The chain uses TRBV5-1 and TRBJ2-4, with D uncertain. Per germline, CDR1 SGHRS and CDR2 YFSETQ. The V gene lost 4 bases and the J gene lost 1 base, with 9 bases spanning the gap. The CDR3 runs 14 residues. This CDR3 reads CASSPGGAKNIQYF. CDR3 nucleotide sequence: TGCGCCAGCAGCCCAGGTGGGGCCAAAAACATTCAGTACTTC.

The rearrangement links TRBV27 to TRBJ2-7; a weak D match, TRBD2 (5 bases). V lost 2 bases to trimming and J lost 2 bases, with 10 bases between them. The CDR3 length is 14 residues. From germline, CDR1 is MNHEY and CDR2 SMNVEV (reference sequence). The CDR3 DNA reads TGTGCCAGCAGTTTAGGTAAGGGAGCCTACGAGCAGTACTTC. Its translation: CASSLGKGAYEQYF.

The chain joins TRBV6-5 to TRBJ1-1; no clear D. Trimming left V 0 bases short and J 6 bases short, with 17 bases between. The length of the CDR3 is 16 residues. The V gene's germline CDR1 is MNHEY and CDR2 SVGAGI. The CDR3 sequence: CASSYSPRARVAEAFF. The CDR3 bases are TGTGCCAGCAGTTACTCGCCCCGAGCTCGGGTCGCTGAAGCTTTCTTT.

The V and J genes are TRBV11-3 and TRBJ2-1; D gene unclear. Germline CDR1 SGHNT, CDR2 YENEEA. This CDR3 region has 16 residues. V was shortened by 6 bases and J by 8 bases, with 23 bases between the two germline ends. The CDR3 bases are TGTGCCAGCAGTCTAGGTCGGCCCCCGGGTCCAGATGAGCAGTTCTTC. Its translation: CASSLGRPPGPDEQFF.

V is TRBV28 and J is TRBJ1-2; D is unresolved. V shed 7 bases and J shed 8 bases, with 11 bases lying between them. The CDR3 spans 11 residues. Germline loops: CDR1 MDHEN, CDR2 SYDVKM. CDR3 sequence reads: CASKGASGYTF. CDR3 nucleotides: TGTGCCAGCAAGGGTGCCAGCGGCTACACCTTC.

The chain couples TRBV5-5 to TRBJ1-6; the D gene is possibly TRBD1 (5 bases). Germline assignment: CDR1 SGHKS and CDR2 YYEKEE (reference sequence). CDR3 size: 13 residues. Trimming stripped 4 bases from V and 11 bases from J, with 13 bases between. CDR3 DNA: TGTGCCAGCAGCGAATCCAGGGTCGCACCCCTCCACTTT. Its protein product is CASSESRVAPLHF.